This paragraph covers one T cell receptor (beta chain) sequence. Antigen unknown. CDR1 is MGHRA and CDR2 is YSYEKL in the germline V gene. V dropped 5 bases and J dropped 6; count of bases not matched to a gene: 7. The CDR3 loop spans 14 amino acids. The sample is drawn from a study of cytomegalovirus exposure and HLA in healthy donors. Whole-study context: Unique TCRs from HLA-typed donors, 80 million to 100 million of them, were held in an early data release. The study, taken as a whole, reports: Most of the TCR beta V segments (in an earlier analysis) were productive either about 87% or about 30% of the time. The likely explanation for a cluster of highly shared sequence variants was sequencing artifact.

The PCR made use of 60 Vbeta and 13 Jbeta primers. Sequencing was performed with immunoSEQ multiplex PCR; in TCRdb, only in-frame clones are kept and a portion is missing. The sample records tens of thousands of clones, roughly 76% being singletons. The chain has TRBV4-1 and TRBJ2-7; 10 positions agree with TRBD1. Sequenced material: PBMCs. The TCR originated in a woman in her 40s in good health and CMV-seronegative. CDR3 coding DNA: TGCGCCAGCAGCTCCGGGACAGGGGTTCGCGAGCAGTACTTC. It encodes CASSSGTGVREQYF.